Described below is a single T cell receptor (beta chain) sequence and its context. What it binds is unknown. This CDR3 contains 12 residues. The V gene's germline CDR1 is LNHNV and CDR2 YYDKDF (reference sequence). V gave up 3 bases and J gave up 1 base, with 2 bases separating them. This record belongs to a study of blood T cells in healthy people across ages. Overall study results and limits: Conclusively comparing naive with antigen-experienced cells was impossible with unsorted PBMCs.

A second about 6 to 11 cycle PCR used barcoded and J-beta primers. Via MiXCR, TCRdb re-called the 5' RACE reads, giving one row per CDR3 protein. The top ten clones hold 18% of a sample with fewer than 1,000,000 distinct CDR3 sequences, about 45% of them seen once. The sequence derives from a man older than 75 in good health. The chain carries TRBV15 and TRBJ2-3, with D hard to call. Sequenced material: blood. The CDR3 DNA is TGTGCCACCAGCAGGGGCACAGATACGCAGTATTTT. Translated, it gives CATSRGTDTQYF. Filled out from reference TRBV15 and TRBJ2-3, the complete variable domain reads DAMVIQNPRYQVTQFGKPVTLSCSQTLNHNVMYWYQQKSSQAPKLLFHYYDKDFNNEADTPDNFQSRRPNTSFCFLDIRSPGLGDTAMYLCATSRGTDTQYFGPGTRLTVL.